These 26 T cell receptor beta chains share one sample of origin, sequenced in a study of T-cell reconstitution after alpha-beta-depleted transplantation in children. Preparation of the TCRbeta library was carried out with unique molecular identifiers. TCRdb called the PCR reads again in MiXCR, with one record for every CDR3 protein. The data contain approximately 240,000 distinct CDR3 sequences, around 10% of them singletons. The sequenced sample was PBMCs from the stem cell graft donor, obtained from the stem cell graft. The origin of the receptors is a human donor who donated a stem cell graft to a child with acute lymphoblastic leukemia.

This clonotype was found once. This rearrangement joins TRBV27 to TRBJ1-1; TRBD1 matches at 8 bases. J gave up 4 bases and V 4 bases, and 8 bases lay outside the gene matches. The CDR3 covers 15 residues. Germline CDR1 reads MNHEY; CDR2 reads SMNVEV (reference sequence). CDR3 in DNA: TGTGCCAGCAGTTCTACCGGACAGGGCGGCACTGAAGCTTTCTTT. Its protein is CASSSTGQGGTEAFF.

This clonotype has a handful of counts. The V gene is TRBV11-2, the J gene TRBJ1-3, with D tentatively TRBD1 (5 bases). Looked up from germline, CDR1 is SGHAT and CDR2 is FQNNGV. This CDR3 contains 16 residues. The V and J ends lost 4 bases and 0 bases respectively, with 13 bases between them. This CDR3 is CASSSRTYYSGNTIYF. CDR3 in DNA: TGTGCCAGCAGCTCACGGACATACTACTCTGGAAACACCATATATTTT.

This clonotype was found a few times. CDR3 protein: CASREGSDTQYF. Written as DNA, the CDR3 is TGTGCCAGCAGGGAGGGGTCAGATACGCAGTATTTT. V is TRBV7-2 and J is TRBJ2-3; tentative D call: TRBD2 (6 bases). This CDR3 spans 12 amino acids. CDR1 and CDR2 from the germline V gene are SGHTA and FQGNSA. Trimming shortened V by 6 bases and J by 4 bases, and 8 bases separated the two germline ends.

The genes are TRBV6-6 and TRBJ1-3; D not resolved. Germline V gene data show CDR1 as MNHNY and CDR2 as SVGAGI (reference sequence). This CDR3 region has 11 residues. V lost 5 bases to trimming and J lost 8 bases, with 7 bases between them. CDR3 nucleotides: TGTGCCAGCAGTAGTCGTGACACCATATATTTT. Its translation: CASSSRDTIYF.

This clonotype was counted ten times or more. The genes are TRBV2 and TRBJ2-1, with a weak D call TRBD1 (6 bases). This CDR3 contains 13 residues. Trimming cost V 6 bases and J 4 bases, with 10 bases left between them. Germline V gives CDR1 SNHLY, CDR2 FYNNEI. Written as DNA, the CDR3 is TGTGCCAGCAGGCCCACAGGGTACAATGAGCAGTTCTTC. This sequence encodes CASRPTGYNEQFF. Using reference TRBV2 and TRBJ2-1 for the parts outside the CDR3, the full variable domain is EPEVTQTPSHQVTQMGQEVILRCVPISNHLYFYWYRQILGQKVEFLVSFYNNEISEKSEIFDDQFSVERPDGSNFTLKIRSTKLEDSAMYFCASRPTGYNEQFFGPGTRLTVL.

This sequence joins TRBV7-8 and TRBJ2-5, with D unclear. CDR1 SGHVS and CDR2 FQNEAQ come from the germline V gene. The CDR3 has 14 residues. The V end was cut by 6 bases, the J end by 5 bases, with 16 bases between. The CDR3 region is CASSPSPARETQYF. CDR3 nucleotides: TGTGCCAGCAGTCCAAGCCCGGCCAGGGAGACCCAGTACTTC.

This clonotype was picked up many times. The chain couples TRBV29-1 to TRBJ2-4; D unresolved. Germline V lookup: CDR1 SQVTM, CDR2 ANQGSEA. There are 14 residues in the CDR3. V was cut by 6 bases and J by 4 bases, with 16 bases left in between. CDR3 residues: CSVRVLGRKNIQYF. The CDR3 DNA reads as TGCAGCGTCCGCGTCCTGGGCAGAAAAAACATTCAGTACTTC.

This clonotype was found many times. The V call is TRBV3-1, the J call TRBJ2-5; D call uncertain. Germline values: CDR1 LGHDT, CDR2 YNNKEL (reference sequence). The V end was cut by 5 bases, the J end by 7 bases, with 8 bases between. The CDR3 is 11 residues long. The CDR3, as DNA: TGTGCCAGCAGCTCAGGTCGGACCCAGTACTTC. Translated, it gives CASSSGRTQYF.

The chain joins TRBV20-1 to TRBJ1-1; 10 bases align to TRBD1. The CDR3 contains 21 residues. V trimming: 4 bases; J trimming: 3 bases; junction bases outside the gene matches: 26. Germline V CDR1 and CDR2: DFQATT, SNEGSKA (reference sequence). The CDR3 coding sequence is TGCAGTGCTAACTACGTGATCAAAGCAAACCGGGACAGGGGTCTAGACACTGAAGCTTTCTTT. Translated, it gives CSANYVIKANRDRGLDTEAFF.

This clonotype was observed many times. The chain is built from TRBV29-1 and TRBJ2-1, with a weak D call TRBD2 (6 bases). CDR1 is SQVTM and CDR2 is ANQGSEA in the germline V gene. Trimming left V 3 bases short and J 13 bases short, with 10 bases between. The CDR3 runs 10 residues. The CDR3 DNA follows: TGCAGCGTTGATCGGGGGTACCAGTTCTTC. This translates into CSVDRGYQFF.

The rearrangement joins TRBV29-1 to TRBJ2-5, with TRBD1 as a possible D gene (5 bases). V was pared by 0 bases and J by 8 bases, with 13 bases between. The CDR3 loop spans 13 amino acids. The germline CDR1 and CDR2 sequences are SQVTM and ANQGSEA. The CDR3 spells CSVEEGESVTQYF. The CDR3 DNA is TGCAGCGTTGAAGAAGGGGAAAGCGTTACCCAGTACTTC.

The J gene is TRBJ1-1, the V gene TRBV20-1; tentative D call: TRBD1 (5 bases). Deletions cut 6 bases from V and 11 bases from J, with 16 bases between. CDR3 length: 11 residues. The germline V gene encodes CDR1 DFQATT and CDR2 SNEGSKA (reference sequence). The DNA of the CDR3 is TGCAGTGCCCGGAGAGAGAGGGGTGCTTTCTTT. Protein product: CSARRERGAFF.

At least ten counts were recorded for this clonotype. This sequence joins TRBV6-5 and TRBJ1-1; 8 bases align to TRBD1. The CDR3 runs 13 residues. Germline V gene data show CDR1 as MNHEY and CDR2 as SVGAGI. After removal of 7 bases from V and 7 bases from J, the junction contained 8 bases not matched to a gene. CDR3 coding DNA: TGTGCCAGCAAGGACAGGGTATCAGGTGAAGCTTTCTTT. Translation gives CASKDRVSGEAFF.

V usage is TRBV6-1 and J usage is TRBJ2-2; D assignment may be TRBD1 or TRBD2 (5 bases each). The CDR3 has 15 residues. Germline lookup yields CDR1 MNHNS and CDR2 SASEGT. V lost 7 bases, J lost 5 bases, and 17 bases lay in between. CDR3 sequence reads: CASTQVLGRTGELFF. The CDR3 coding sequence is TGTGCCAGCACCCAGGTCCTGGGACGAACCGGGGAGCTGTTTTTT.

This CDR3 reads CASSFSGDSYNEQFF. Here the CDR3 DNA reads TGTGCCAGCAGCTTTAGCGGGGACTCCTACAATGAGCAGTTCTTC. V and J are TRBV7-2 and TRBJ2-1; 8 nucleotides line up with TRBD2. Germline-derived CDR1 and CDR2 are SGHTA and FQGNSA. CDR3 length: 15 residues. The V and J ends lost 3 bases and 0 bases, in that order; junction bases with no gene match: 1.

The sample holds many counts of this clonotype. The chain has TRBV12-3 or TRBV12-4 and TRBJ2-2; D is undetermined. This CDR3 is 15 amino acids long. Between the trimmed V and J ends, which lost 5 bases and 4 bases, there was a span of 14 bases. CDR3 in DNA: TGTGCCAGCAGTCTTCTGGGAATGAGCACCGGGGAGCTGTTTTTT. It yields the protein CASSLLGMSTGELFF.

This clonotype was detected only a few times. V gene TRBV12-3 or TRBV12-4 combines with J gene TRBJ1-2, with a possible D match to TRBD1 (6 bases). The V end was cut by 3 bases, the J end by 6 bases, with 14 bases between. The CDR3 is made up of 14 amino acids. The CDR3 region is CASSFLGGRNGYTF. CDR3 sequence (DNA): TGTGCCAGCAGTTTTCTGGGGGGCAGGAATGGCTACACCTTC.

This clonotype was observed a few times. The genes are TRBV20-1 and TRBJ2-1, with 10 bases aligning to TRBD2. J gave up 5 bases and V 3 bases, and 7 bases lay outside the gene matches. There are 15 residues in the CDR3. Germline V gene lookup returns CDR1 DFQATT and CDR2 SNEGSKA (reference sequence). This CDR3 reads CSASLTLAGHNEQFF. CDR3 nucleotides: TGCAGTGCTAGCCTCACACTAGCGGGACACAATGAGCAGTTCTTC.

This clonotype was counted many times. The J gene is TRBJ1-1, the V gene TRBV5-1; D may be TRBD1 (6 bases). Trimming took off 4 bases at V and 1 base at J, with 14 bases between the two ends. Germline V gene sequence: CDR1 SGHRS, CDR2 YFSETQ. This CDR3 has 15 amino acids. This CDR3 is CASSPLVGANTEAFF. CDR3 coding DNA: TGCGCCAGCAGCCCACTGGTGGGGGCGAACACTGAAGCTTTCTTT.

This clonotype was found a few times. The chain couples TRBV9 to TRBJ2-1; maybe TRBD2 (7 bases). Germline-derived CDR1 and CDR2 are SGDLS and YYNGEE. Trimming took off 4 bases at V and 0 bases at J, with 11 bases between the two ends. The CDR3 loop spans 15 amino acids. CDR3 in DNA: TGTGCCAGCAGCTCGAGGGGGGGCTCCTACAATGAGCAGTTCTTC. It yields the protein CASSSRGGSYNEQFF.

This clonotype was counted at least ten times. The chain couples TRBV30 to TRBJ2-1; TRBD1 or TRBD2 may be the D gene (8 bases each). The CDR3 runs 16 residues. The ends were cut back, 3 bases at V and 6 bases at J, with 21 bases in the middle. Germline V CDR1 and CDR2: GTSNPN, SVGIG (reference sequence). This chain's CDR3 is CAWSRTGTSIVNEQFF. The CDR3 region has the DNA TGTGCCTGGAGCCGGACAGGGACTAGTATTGTCAATGAGCAGTTCTTC.

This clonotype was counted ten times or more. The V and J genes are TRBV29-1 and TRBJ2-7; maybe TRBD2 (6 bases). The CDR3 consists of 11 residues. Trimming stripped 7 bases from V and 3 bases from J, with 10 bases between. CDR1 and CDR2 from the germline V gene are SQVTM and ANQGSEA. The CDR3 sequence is CSAGVFYEQYF. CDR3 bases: TGCAGCGCGGGGGTTTTCTACGAGCAGTACTTC.

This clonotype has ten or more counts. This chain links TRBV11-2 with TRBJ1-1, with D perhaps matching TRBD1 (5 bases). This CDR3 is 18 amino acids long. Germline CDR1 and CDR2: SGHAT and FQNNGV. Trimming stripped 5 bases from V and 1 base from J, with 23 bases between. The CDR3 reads CASSQDIGVWEGNTEAFF. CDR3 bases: TGTGCCAGCAGCCAAGATATAGGGGTGTGGGAGGGGAACACTGAAGCTTTCTTT.

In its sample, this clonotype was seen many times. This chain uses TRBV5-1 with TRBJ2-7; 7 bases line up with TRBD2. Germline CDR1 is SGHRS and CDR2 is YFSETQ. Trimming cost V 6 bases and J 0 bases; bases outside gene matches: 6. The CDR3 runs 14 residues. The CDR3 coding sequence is TGCGCCAGCACCTGGGGGGGGGACTCCTACGAGCAGTACTTC. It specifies CASTWGGDSYEQYF.

The CDR3 DNA is TGTGCCAGCAGTCGTAGAGCTGACGGAGGCTTTGAAGCTTTCTTT. Amino acid sequence: CASSRRADGGFEAFF. V usage is TRBV6-1 and J usage is TRBJ1-1; D gene uncertain. The CDR3 is 15 amino acids. From germline, CDR1 is MNHNS and CDR2 SASEGT. V lost 5 bases and J 7 bases, leaving 20 bases between the germline ends.

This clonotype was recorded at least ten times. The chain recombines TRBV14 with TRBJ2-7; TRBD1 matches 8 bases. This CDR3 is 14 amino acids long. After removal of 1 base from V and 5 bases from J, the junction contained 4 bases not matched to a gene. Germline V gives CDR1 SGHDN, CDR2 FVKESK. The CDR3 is CASSQGYRGNEQYF. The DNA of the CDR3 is TGTGCCAGCAGCCAAGGATACAGGGGGAACGAGCAGTACTTC.